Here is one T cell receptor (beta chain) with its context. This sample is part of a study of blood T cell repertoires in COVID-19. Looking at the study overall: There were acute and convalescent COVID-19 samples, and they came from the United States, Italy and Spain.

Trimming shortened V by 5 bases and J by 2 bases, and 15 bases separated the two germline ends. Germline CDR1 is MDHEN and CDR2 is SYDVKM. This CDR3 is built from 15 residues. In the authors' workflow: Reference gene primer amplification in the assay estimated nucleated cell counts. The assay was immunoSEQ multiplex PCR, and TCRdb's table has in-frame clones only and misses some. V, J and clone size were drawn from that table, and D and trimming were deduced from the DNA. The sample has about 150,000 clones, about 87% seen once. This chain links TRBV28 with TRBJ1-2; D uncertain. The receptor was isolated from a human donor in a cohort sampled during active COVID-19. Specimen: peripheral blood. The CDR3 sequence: CASSPPGRGNYGYTF. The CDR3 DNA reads TGTGCCAGCAGTCCTCCCGGGAGAGGAAACTATGGCTACACCTTC.